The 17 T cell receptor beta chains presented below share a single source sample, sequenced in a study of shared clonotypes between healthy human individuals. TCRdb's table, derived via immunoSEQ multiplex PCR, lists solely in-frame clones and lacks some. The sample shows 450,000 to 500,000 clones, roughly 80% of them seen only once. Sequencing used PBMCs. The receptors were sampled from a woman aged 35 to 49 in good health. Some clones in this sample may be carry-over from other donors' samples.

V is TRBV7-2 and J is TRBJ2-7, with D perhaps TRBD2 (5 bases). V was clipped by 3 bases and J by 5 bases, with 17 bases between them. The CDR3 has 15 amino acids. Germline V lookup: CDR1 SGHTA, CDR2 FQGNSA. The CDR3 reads CASSLSGMGGNEQYF. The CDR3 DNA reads TGTGCCAGCAGCTTGTCCGGGATGGGTGGCAACGAGCAGTACTTC. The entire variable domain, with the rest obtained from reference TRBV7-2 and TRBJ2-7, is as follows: GAGVSQSPSNKVTEKGKDVELRCDPISGHTALYWYRQSLGQGLEFLIYFQGNSAPDKSGLPSDRFSAERTGGSVSTLTIQRTQQEDSAVYLCASSLSGMGGNEQYFGPGTRLTVT.

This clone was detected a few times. CDR3 in DNA: TGTGCCAGCAGAAACCCCCTGACAGCCTACGAGCAGTACTTC. This codes for CASRNPLTAYEQYF. This chain links TRBV6-1 with TRBJ2-7, with D perhaps matching TRBD1 (5 bases). The V end lost 6 bases, the J end lost 2 bases, and 14 bases lay between the germline ends. Germline-derived CDR1 and CDR2 are MNHNS and SASEGT. The CDR3 contains 14 residues.

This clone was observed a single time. CDR3 sequence: CASSPGGQNTGELFF. CDR3 DNA sequence: TGTGCCAGCAGCCCGGGGGGGCAGAACACCGGGGAGCTGTTTTTT. The chain has TRBV5-4 and TRBJ2-2, with 8 positions matching TRBD2. From germline, CDR1 is SGHNT and CDR2 YYREEE (reference sequence). The CDR3 runs 15 residues. With 4 bases clipped from V and 1 base from J, the junction kept 3 bases outside the gene matches.

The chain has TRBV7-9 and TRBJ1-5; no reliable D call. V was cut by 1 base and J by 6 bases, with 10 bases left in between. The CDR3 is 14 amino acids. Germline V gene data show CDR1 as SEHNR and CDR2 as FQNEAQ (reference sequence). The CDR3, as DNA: TGTGCCAGCAGCTTAGAACCCCACGGTCAGCCCCAGCATTTT. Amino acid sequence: CASSLEPHGQPQHF.

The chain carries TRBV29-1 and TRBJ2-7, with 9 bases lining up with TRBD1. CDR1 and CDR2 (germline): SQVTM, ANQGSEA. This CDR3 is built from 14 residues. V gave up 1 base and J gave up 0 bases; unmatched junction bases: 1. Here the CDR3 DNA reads TGCAGCGTTGAAGGGGGACAGGGCTCCTACGAGCAGTACTTC. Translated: CSVEGGQGSYEQYF.

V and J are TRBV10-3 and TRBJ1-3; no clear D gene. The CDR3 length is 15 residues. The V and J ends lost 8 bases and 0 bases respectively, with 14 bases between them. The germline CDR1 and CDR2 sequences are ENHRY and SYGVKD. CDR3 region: CAIAATVNSGNTIYF. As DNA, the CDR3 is TGTGCCATCGCAGCAACGGTCAACTCTGGAAACACCATATATTTT.

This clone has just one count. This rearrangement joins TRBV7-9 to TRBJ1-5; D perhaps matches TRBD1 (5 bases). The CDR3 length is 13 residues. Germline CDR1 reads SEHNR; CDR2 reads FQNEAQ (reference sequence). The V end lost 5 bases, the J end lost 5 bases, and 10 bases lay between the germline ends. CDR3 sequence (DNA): TGTGCCAGCAGCATAAGGGGTGATCAGCCCCAGCATTTT. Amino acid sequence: CASSIRGDQPQHF.

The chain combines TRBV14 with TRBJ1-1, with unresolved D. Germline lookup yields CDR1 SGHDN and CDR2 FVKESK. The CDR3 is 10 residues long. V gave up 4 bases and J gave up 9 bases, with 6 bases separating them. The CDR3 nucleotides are TGTGCCAGCAGCCTTCTCCAAGCTTTCTTT. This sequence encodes CASSLLQAFF.

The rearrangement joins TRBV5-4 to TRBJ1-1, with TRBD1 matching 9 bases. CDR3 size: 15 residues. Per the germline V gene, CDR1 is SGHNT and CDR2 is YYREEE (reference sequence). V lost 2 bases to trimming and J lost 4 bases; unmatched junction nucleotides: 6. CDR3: CASSFPGQGGTEAFF. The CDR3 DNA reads TGTGCCAGCAGCTTTCCGGGACAGGGAGGCACTGAAGCTTTCTTT.

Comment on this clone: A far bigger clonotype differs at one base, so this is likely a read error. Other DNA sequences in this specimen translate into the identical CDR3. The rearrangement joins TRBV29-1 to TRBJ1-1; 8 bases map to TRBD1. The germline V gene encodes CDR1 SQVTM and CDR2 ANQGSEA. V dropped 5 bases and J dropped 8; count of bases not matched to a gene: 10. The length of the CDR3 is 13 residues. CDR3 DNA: TGCAGCGTTAACGAACAGGGGGTCGGCGAAGCTTTCTTT. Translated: CSVNEQGVGEAFF.

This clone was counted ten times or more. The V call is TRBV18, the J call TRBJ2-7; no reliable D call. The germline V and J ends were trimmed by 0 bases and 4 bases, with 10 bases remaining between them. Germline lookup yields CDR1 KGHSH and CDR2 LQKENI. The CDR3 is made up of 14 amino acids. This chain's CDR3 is CASSPPLRNYEQYF. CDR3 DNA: TGTGCCAGCTCACCACCATTGCGCAATTACGAGCAGTACTTC.

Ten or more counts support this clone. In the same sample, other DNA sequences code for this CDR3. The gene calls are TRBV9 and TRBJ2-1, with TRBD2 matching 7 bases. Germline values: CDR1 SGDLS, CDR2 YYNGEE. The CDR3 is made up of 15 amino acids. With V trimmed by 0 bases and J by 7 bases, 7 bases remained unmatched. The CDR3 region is CASSVEGGRGNEQFF. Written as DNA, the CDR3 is TGTGCCAGCAGCGTAGAAGGCGGGAGAGGTAATGAGCAGTTCTTC.

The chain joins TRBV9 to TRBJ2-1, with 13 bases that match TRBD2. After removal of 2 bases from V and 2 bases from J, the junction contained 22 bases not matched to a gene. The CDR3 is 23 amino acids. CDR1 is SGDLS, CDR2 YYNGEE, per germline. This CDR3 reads CASSVSTGDTRTSGRRTYNEQFF. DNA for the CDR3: TGTGCCAGCAGCGTTTCGACCGGTGATACGAGGACTAGCGGGAGACGGACCTACAATGAGCAGTTCTTC.

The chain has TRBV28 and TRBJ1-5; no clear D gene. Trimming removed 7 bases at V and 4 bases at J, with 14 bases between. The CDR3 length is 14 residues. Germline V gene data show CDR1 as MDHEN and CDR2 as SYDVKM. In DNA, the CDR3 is TGTGCCAGCACCCCTCCGGGTCGTAATCAGCCCCAGCATTTT. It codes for CASTPPGRNQPQHF.

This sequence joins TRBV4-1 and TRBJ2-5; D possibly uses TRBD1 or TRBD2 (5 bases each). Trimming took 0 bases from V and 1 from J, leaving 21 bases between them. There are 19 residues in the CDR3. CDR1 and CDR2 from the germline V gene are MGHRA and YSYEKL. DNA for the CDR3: TGCGCCAGCAGCCAAGATCTGGATATAGGGACGAGCTTCCAAGAGACCCAGTACTTC. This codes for CASSQDLDIGTSFQETQYF.

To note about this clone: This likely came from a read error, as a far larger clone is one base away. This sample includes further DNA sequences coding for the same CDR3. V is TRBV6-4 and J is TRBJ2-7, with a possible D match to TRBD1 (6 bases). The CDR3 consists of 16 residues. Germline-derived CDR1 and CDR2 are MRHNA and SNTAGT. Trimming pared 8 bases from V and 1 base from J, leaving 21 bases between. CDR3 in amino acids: CASGVKAGASSYEQYF. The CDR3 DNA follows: TGTGCCAGCGGTGTCAAAGCAGGGGCTAGTTCCTACGAGCAGTACTTC.

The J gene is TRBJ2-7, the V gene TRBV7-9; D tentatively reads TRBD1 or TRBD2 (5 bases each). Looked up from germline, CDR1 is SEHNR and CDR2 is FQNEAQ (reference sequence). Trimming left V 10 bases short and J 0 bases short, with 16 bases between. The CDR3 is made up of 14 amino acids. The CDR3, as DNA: TGTGCCACCTCCGGGGCCGAGAGCTCCTACGAGCAGTACTTC. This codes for CATSGAESSYEQYF.